These T cell receptor beta chains were read from a single sample in a study of identical twins. One entry per CDR3 protein, called by TCRdb with MiXCR from the 5' RACE reads. The sample has more than 600,000 distinct CDR3 sequences, about 20% seen once. The sample was also linked to a second study, of T cells expressing NK-cell markers.

The sequencing input was PBMCs. The receptor source for this set is a woman aged 18-29 years in good health. The CDR3 runs from the conserved cysteine through the conserved F or W. The D gene is left open where the match is weak. The size entry is marked missing in some rows and otherwise reads once, few, many or a size class.

clone_size | j_call | v_call | d_call | cdr3_aa | cdr3_nt
NA | TRBJ2-2 | TRBV6-5 | NA | CASSYFLNTGELFF | TGTGCCAGCAGTTATTTCCTTAACACCGGGGAGCTGTTTTTT
NA | TRBJ2-2 | TRBV14 | TRBD2 | CASSQDSPAGLTEAGELFF | TGTGCCAGCAGCCAAGATTCCCCAGCGGGACTCACGGAGGCCGGGGAGCTGTTTTTT
NA | TRBJ2-1 | TRBV7-8 | TRBD1 | CASSSLRGQGSLDEQFF | TGTGCCAGCAGCTCCTTACGCGGACAGGGGTCGCTGGATGAGCAGTTCTTC
few | TRBJ2-5 | TRBV7-2 | NA | CASSSGPKETQYF | TGTGCCAGCAGCTCGGGTCCAAAAGAGACCCAGTACTTC
few | TRBJ1-5 | TRBV12-3/TRBV12-4 | NA | CASNLQGPDQPQHF | TGTGCCAGCAATCTACAAGGACCTGATCAGCCCCAGCATTTT
few | TRBJ2-1 | TRBV2 | NA | CASSEWGPSRYNEQFF | TGTGCCAGCAGTGAGTGGGGACCCAGCCGCTACAATGAGCAGTTCTTC
NA | TRBJ2-3 | TRBV7-7 | TRBD2 | CASSTGTSADTQYF | TGTGCCAGCAGCACCGGGACTAGTGCAGATACGCAGTATTTT
few | TRBJ2-1 | TRBV10-3 | TRBD2 | CAISGTSGKSSYNEQFF | TGTGCCATCAGTGGGACTAGCGGAAAGAGCTCCTACAATGAGCAGTTCTTC
few | TRBJ2-5 | TRBV20-1 | NA | CSAGRTGKETQYF | TGCAGTGCCGGAAGAACAGGGAAAGAGACCCAGTACTTC
NA | TRBJ2-3 | TRBV7-9 | NA | CASSFRRWGDTQYF | TGTGCCAGCAGCTTTCGGAGGTGGGGGGATACGCAGTATTTT
NA | TRBJ2-3 | TRBV10-3 | NA | CAISEYKGPDTQYF | TGTGCCATCAGTGAGTACAAGGGACCAGATACGCAGTATTTT
NA | TRBJ2-1 | TRBV12-3/TRBV12-4 | TRBD2 | CASSLRRGRAWEQFF | TGTGCCAGCAGTTTGAGGCGCGGGAGGGCCTGGGAGCAGTTCTTC
few | TRBJ2-1 | TRBV14 | TRBD1 | CASSQVGTAGEQFF | TGTGCCAGCAGCCAAGTGGGGACAGCCGGTGAGCAGTTCTTC
NA | TRBJ1-5 | TRBV18 | NA | CASSDSDNQPQHF | TGTGCCAGCTCCGATTCCGACAATCAGCCCCAGCATTTT
NA | TRBJ2-1 | TRBV7-2 | TRBD2 | CASRTSGTSGNEQFF | TGTGCCAGCAGAACCTCCGGGACTAGCGGGAATGAGCAGTTCTTC
few | TRBJ2-1 | TRBV9 | NA | CASSVESGWAYNEQFF | TGTGCCAGCAGCGTAGAGTCGGGATGGGCCTACAATGAGCAGTTCTTC
NA | TRBJ2-1 | TRBV29-1 | TRBD1 | CSVPLTGVTYNEQFF | TGCAGCGTTCCTCTAACAGGGGTAACCTACAATGAGCAGTTCTTC
NA | TRBJ2-3 | TRBV12-5 | TRBD2 | CASGLGLASADTQYF | TGTGCTAGTGGCCTGGGACTAGCTTCCGCAGATACGCAGTATTTT
NA | TRBJ2-5 | TRBV21-1 | NA | CASSSQGGKETQYF | TGTGCCAGCAGCTCACAGGGAGGGAAAGAGACCCAGTACTTC
NA | TRBJ2-5 | TRBV5-1 | TRBD2 | CASSLLAGPAGETQYF | TGCGCCAGCAGCTTATTAGCGGGGCCCGCGGGGGAGACCCAGTACTTC
few | TRBJ2-3 | TRBV3-1 | TRBD2 | CASSQKSSGSSPYTQYF | TGTGCCAGCAGCCAAAAATCTAGCGGGTCCTCCCCGTATACGCAGTATTTT
few | TRBJ1-6 | TRBV12-3/TRBV12-4 | TRBD1 | CASTTGTVDSPLHF | TGTGCCAGCACCACCGGGACAGTGGATTCACCCCTCCACTTT